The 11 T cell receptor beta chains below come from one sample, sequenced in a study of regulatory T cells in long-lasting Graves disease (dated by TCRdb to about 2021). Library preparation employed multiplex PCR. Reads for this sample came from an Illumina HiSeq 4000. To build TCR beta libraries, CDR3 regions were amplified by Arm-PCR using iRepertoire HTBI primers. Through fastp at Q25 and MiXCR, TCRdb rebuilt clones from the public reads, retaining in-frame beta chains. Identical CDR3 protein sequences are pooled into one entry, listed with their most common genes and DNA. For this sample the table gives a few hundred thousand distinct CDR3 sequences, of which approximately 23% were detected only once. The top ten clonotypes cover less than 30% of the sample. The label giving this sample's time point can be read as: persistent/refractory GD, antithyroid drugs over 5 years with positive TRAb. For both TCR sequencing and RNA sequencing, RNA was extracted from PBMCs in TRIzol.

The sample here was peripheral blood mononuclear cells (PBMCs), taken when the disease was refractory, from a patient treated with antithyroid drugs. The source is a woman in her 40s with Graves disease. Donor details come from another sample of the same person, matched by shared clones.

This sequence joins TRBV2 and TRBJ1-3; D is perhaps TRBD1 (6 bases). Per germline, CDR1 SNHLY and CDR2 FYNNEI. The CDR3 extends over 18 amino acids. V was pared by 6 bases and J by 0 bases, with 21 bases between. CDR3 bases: TGTGCCAGCAGCCGGGACAACGCTTTTTTTCCCTCTGGAAACACCATATATTTT. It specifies CASSRDNAFFPSGNTIYF.

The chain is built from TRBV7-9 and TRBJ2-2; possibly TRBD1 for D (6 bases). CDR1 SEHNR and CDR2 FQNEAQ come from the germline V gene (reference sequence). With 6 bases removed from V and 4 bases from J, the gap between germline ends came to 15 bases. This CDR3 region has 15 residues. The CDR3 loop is CASSKTGSPTGELFF. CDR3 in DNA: TGTGCCAGCAGTAAAACAGGGTCACCCACCGGGGAGCTGTTTTTT.

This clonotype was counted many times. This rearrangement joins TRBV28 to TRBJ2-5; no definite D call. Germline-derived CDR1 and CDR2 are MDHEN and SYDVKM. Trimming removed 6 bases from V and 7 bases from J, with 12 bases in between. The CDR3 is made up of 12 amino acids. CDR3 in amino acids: CASSTARWTQYF. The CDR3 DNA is TGTGCCAGCAGCACGGCGCGGTGGACCCAGTACTTC.

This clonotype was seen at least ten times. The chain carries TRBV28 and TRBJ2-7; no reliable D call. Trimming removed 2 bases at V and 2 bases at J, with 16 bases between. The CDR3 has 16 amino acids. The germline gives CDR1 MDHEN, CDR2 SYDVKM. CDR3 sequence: CASSLQELHPTYEQYF. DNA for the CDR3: TGTGCCAGCAGTTTACAGGAACTCCATCCTACCTACGAGCAGTACTTC.

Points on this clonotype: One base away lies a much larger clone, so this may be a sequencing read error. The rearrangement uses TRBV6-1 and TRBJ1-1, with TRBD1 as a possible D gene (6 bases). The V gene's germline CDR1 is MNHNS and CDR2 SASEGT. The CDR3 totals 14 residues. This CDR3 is CASTPGHMNTEASF. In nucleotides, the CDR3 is TGTGCCAGCACCCCGGGACATATGAACACTGAAGCTTCCTTT.

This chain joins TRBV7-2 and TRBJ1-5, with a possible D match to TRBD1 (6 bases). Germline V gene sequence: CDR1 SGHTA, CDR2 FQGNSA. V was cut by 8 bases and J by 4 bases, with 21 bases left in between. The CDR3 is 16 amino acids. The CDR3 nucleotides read TGTGCCAGCGGCCCACCGGGACATTCATCGAATCAGCCCCAGCATTTT. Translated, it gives CASGPPGHSSNQPQHF.

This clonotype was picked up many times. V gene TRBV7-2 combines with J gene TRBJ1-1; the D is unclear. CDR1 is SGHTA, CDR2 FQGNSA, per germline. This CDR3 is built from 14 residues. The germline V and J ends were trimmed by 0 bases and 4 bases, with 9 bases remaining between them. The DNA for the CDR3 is TGTGCCAGCAGCTTAGCGCGGGGTAGCACTGAAGCTTTCTTT. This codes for CASSLARGSTEAFF.

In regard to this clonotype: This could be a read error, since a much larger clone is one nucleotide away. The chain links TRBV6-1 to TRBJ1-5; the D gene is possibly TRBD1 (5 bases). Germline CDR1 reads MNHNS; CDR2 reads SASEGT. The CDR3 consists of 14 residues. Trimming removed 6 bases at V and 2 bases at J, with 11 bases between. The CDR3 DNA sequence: TGTGCCAGCAGGGAGACAGAGGGCAATCAGCCCCAGCATTTT. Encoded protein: CASRETEGNQPQHF.

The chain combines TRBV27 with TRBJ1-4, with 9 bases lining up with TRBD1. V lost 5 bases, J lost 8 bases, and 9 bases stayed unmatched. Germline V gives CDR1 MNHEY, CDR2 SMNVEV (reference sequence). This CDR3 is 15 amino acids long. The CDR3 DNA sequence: TGTGCCAGCAGTCCGAACCGGGACAGGGACGAAAAACTGTTTTTT. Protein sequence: CASSPNRDRDEKLFF.

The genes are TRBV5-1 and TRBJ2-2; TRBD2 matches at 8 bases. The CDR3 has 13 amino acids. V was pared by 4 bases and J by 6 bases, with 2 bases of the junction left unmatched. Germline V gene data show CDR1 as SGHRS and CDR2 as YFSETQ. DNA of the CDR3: TGCGCCAGCAGCGAGGGACTAGCCGGGGAGCTGTTTTTT. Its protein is CASSEGLAGELFF.

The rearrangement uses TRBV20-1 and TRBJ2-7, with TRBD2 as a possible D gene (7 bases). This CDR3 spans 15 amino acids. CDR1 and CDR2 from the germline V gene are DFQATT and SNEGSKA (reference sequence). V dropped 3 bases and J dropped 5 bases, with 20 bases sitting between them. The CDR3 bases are TGCAGTGCTAGCCATTATACAGGGAGGGTAGACGAGCAGTACTTC. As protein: CSASHYTGRVDEQYF.